The present TCR beta chain was sequenced within a study of blood T cell repertoires in COVID-19. Original handling: Estimation of nucleated cell counts relied on the amplification of reference gene primers. Some clones are missing from TCRdb's copy, which holds only in-frame ones; the method was immunoSEQ multiplex PCR. V, J and clone size are those of that table, while D and trimming were read from the DNA. The sample shows 150,000 to 200,000 clones, roughly three quarters of them seen only once. CDR3 size: 13 residues. Germline trimming cut 1 base from V and 7 bases from J; bases unmatched to any gene: 1. Germline CDR1 reads SEHNR; CDR2 reads FQNEAQ (reference sequence). This clone was counted once. The same CDR3 also results from other DNA sequences found in this sample.

This chain links TRBV7-9 with TRBJ1-5; TRBD1 agrees at 7 bases. The material sequenced was peripheral blood. The receptor was isolated from a woman aged 45-59 years with active or convalescent COVID-19. The CDR3 is CASSLGQGQPQHF. The CDR3, as DNA: TGTGCCAGCAGCTTAGGACAGGGCCAGCCCCAGCATTTT.